The 12 T cell receptor beta chains below all came from one sample that was sequenced in a study of control samples from healthy donors and cancer patients. Assay: immunoSEQ multiplex PCR; the TCRdb copy retains only in-frame clones and omits some. The sample has 100,000 or so clones; roughly nine tenths are singletons. The source material was blood. The receptors shown here come from a woman in her forties or fifties in good health.

V usage is TRBV5-4 and J usage is TRBJ1-6; a possible D gene is TRBD1 (6 bases). V shed 0 bases and J shed 9 bases, with 13 bases lying between them. The length of the CDR3 is 15 residues. Germline values: CDR1 SGHNT, CDR2 YYREEE (reference sequence). The CDR3 spells CASSLAKGGSSPLHF. The DNA for the CDR3 is TGTGCCAGCAGCTTGGCCAAAGGGGGAAGTTCACCCCTCCACTTT.

The chain has TRBV7-2 and TRBJ2-7; 11 bases match TRBD1. From germline, CDR1 is SGHTA and CDR2 FQGNSA. CDR3 size: 15 residues. V lost 1 base to trimming and J lost 6 bases; unmatched junction nucleotides: 5. In DNA, the CDR3 is TGTGCCAGCAGCTTAGGTCGGACAGGGGGCATCGAGCAGTACGTC. Amino acid sequence: CASSLGRTGGIEQYV.

The chain has TRBV7-3 and TRBJ1-6; tentative D call: TRBD1 (5 bases). This CDR3 spans 15 amino acids. The germline CDR1 and CDR2 sequences are SGHTA and FQGTGA. Trimming removed 2 bases from V and 5 bases from J, with 10 bases in between. The CDR3 DNA follows: TGTGCCAGCAGCTTATTCGGGGGAAATAATTCACCCCTCCACTTT. Its translation: CASSLFGGNNSPLHF.

This chain connects TRBV6-5 to TRBJ1-2, with TRBD1 as a possible D gene (5 bases). Germline V lookup: CDR1 MNHEY, CDR2 SVGAGI. This CDR3 is built from 15 residues. The V and J ends lost 6 bases and 3 bases respectively, with 17 bases between them. CDR3 loop: CASRLGPKGDYGYTF. In DNA form, the CDR3 reads TGTGCCAGCAGACTCGGACCCAAAGGGGACTATGGCTACACCTTC.

The chain carries TRBV27 and TRBJ1-2; D remains unclear. The length of the CDR3 is 13 residues. Trimming stripped 10 bases from V and 4 bases from J, with 16 bases between. Germline V gene lookup returns CDR1 MNHEY and CDR2 SMNVEV (reference sequence). CDR3 nucleotides: TGTGCCACCTCGGGAGGTTGGCTCTATGGCTACACCTTC. Encoded protein: CATSGGWLYGYTF.

The table lists this clone with a count of one. V is TRBV15 and J is TRBJ1-1; D unresolved. CDR3 length: 14 amino acids. Trimming shortened V by 3 bases and J by 1 base, and 9 bases separated the two germline ends. Germline V gene lookup returns CDR1 LNHNV and CDR2 YYDKDF (reference sequence). CDR3 in DNA: TGTGCCACCAGCAGGACCAGACAGAACACTGAAGCTTTCTTT. This gives the protein CATSRTRQNTEAFF.

This CDR3 reads CASRAAGSPEQYV. The CDR3 DNA reads TGTGCCAGCAGGGCCGCCGGGTCCCCCGAGCAGTACGTC. The chain links TRBV6-5 to TRBJ2-7; D gene ambiguous. Trimming took 6 bases from V and 6 from J, leaving 15 bases between them. The germline gives CDR1 MNHEY, CDR2 SVGAGI. The CDR3 sequence is 13 residues long.

This chain links TRBV7-9 with TRBJ1-2; 9 bases fit TRBD1. The CDR3 consists of 15 residues. J was trimmed by 4 bases and V by 1 base; bases with no gene match: 4. The germline CDR1 and CDR2 sequences are SEHNR and FQNEAQ (reference sequence). This CDR3 reads CASSLGGQGGYGYTF. The CDR3, as DNA: TGTGCCAGCAGCTTAGGGGGACAGGGTGGCTATGGCTACACCTTC.

V is TRBV15 and J is TRBJ1-1; 8 bases fit TRBD1. The CDR3 totals 17 residues. Germline loops: CDR1 LNHNV, CDR2 YYDKDF (reference sequence). The junction had 13 bases not matched to a gene; V was cut back by 3 bases and J by 4 bases. The DNA of the CDR3 is TGTGCCACCAGCAGGGGCCTCGGCCCAGGGGGCGGCACTGAAGCTTTCTTT. This translates into CATSRGLGPGGGTEAFF. Full variable domain (missing parts from reference TRBV15 and TRBJ1-1): DAMVIQNPRYQVTQFGKPVTLSCSQTLNHNVMYWYQQKSSQAPKLLFHYYDKDFNNEADTPDNFQSRRPNTSFCFLDIRSPGLGDTAMYLCATSRGLGPGGGTEAFFGQGTRLTVV.

This chain uses TRBV5-1 with TRBJ1-5, with a weak D call TRBD1 (5 bases). The CDR3 length is 21 residues. V lost 6 bases, J lost 0 bases, and 31 bases lay in between. The germline CDR1 and CDR2 sequences are SGHRS and YFSETQ. The DNA of the CDR3 is TGCGCCAGCAAGCTTTCCCCGCGGCAGGGTGTTGGGGAAGATAGCAATCAGCCCCAGCATTTT. Translation: CASKLSPRQGVGEDSNQPQHF.

This chain uses TRBV6-5 with TRBJ2-1, with 8 bases fitting TRBD2. The CDR3 length is 15 residues. Germline values: CDR1 MNHEY, CDR2 SVGAGI. Trimming cost V 0 bases and J 10 bases; bases outside gene matches: 8. The CDR3 here is CASSYSTGGRNEQFF. CDR3 in DNA: TGTGCCAGCAGTTACTCCACCGGCGGGAGGAACGAGCAGTTCTTC.

The chain links TRBV6-2 or TRBV6-3 to TRBJ2-3; D not certain. Trimming left V 5 bases short and J 4 bases short, with 4 bases between. Germline V lookup: CDR1 MNHEY, CDR2 SVGEGT. The CDR3 has 11 residues. CDR3 residues: CASSTSDTQYF. CDR3 DNA: TGTGCCAGCAGTACGTCAGATACGCAGTATTTT.